The clone carrying this T cell receptor beta chain was seen more than once but under ten times. Its antigen is undetermined. Germline V gene sequence: CDR1 MNHNS, CDR2 SASEGT. The CDR3 runs to 14 residues. V was pared by 7 bases and J by 7 bases, with 7 bases of the junction left unmatched. The data stem from a study of cytomegalovirus exposure and HLA in healthy donors. Study results and limitations: 87-base-pair reads could not separate some V segments, including TRBV6-2 and TRBV6-3. TCR beta V- and J-gene trimming, according to a later analysis, was linked to a missense DCLRE1C variant.

The PCR ran on 60 Vbeta and 13 Jbeta primers. Profiled with immunoSEQ multiplex PCR; TCRdb holds only in-frame clones, not every one. The profile shows more than 150,000 clones, around four fifths of them singletons. The V and J genes are TRBV6-1 and TRBJ2-2; 9 bases are shared with TRBD1. The receptor was isolated from a male donor in good health and CMV-seronegative. The sample consisted of PBMCs. The CDR3 region is CASIRDRVSGELFF. CDR3 nucleotides: TGTGCCAGCATTCGGGACAGGGTTAGCGGGGAGCTGTTTTTT.